This TCR beta chain was sequenced during a study of cytomegalovirus exposure and HLA in healthy donors. The overall study: Counted in an early data release were tens of millions of unique TCRs from HLA-typed donors. Study-wide results and limits: In a later analysis, a genetic analysis reported fewer productive-TCR N-insertions in an Asian-associated ancestry cluster than the cohort average. Association of a missense DCLRE1C variant with TCR beta V- and J-gene trimming was reported in a later analysis.

Turning to this clone: Its cognate antigen is unknown.

Germline assignment: CDR1 SGHRS and CDR2 YFSETQ. The CDR3 is 13 amino acids. J lost 1 base, V lost 4 bases, and 2 bases had no gene match. Both 60 Vbeta primers and 13 Jbeta primers went into the PCR. Libraries were prepared by immunoSEQ multiplex PCR; TCRdb keeps only in-frame clonotypes and omits some of them. The sample has fewer than 150,000 clones, about two thirds seen once. Sequencing was performed on PBMCs. The chain combines TRBV5-1 with TRBJ2-7, with TRBD1 matching over 7 bases. The TCR comes from a woman in her thirties or forties in good health and CMV-seropositive. In nucleotides, the CDR3 is TGCGCCAGCAGCCAGGACAGGTCCTACGAGCAGTACTTC. Translated, it gives CASSQDRSYEQYF.